One sample yielded the 8 T cell receptor beta chains listed below, sequenced in a study of T cells after posttransplantation cyclophosphamide. Measured with immunoSEQ multiplex PCR; TCRdb has only the in-frame clones, and not every one. Captured here are 16,000 or so clones, none seen once; the top ten comprise around 0.56%. Busulfan-fludarabine conditioning, marrow transplant, and cyclophosphamide on days +3 and +4 were administered. The source material was PBMCs, sampled after allogeneic stem cell transplant with posttransplant cyclophosphamide. These receptors were collected from a female patient aged 30-39 years who received an allogeneic stem cell transplant from a related donor, was CMV-positive, and had no GVHD. The T cells may partly be graft donor cells.

This clone was detected ten times or more. This chain uses TRBV9 with TRBJ2-1; D gene unclear. Trimming stripped 4 bases from V and 4 bases from J, with 15 bases between. This CDR3 region has 15 residues. CDR1 is SGDLS and CDR2 is YYNGEE in the germline V gene. CDR3 sequence (DNA): TGTGCCAGCAGCCCAAATCCGCGGCAATACAATGAGCAGTTCTTC. Translated, it gives CASSPNPRQYNEQFF. Full variable domain (remainder filled in from reference TRBV9 and TRBJ2-1): DSGVTQTPKHLITATGQRVTLRCSPRSGDLSVYWYQQSLDQGLQFLIQYYNGEERAKGNILERFSAQQFPDLHSELNLSSLELGDSALYFCASSPNPRQYNEQFFGPGTRLTVL.

This clone rates as medium-sized (0.01 to 0.1%). V is TRBV6-1 and J is TRBJ1-1, with a tentative D call TRBD1 (5 bases). Trimming pared 6 bases from V and 1 base from J, leaving 12 bases between. Germline-derived CDR1 and CDR2 are MNHNS and SASEGT. CDR3 size: 14 residues. DNA of the CDR3: TGTGCCAGCAGCTGGACACAGAGGAACACTGAAGCTTTCTTT. Its translation is CASSWTQRNTEAFF.

This clone has ten or more counts. V usage is TRBV11-2 and J usage is TRBJ2-2; D uncertain. V lost 6 bases and J lost 1, with 12 bases in between. CDR1 is SGHAT and CDR2 is FQNNGV in the germline V gene. The CDR3 is 15 amino acids. The CDR3, as DNA: TGTGCCAGCAGACGTATGAGACAGAACACCGGGGAGCTGTTTTTT. Its translation: CASRRMRQNTGELFF.

Sample share makes this clone medium-sized. The chain has TRBV11-2 and TRBJ1-4; D possibly corresponds to TRBD1 (5 bases). This CDR3 spans 15 amino acids. CDR1 is SGHAT, CDR2 FQNNGV, per germline. Trimming pared 5 bases from V and 7 bases from J, leaving 17 bases between. As DNA, the CDR3 is TGTGCCAGCAGCGCGGAAGGGGCGGGAGTTGAAAAACTGTTTTTT. Its translation: CASSAEGAGVEKLFF. The whole variable domain, filled in from reference TRBV11-2 and TRBJ1-4, reads EAGVAQSPRYKIIEKRQSVAFWCNPISGHATLYWYQQILGQGPKLLIQFQNNGVVDDSQLPKDRFSAERLKGVDSTLKIQPAKLEDSAVYLCASSAEGAGVEKLFFGSGTQLSVL.

In its sample, this clone was seen many times. The chain links TRBV18 to TRBJ1-5; tentatively, D is TRBD1 (5 bases). CDR3 length: 15 amino acids. With 6 bases removed from V and 0 bases from J, the gap between germline ends came to 12 bases. Germline CDR1 KGHSH, CDR2 LQKENI. The CDR3 bases are TGTGCCAGCTCGAGTAGACAGAATAGCAATCAGCCCCAGCATTTT. This translates into CASSSRQNSNQPQHF.

This clone has ten or more counts. The chain combines TRBV14 with TRBJ1-2; D ambiguous. V shed 5 bases and J shed 9 bases, with 13 bases lying between them. CDR3 length: 12 amino acids. Germline V lookup: CDR1 SGHDN, CDR2 FVKESK. As DNA, the CDR3 is TGTGCCAGCAGCTACACGGGTACGAGCTACACCTTC. As protein: CASSYTGTSYTF.

V gene TRBV7-9 combines with J gene TRBJ2-5; TRBD1 might be the D (5 bases). The DNA matches TRBJ2-7 better at its end, which makes the J call doubtful. The CDR3 covers 14 residues. Germline values: CDR1 SEHNR, CDR2 FQNEAQ (reference sequence). CDR3 protein: CASSFFRDSYEQYF. CDR3 sequence (DNA): TGTGCCAGCAGCTTTTTCAGGGACTCCTACGAGCAGTACTTC.

The V call is TRBV21-1, the J call TRBJ2-1; TRBD2, the D gene given by the table, was not confirmed from the DNA. TRBV21-1 is termed a pseudogene. CDR3 length: 20 residues. The DNA for the CDR3 is TGTGCCAGCAGCAAAGTTCTATCTAGCGGGAGCAGTAGGGCTTACAATGAGCAGTTCTTC. This translates into CASSKVLSSGSSRAYNEQFF.